Shown below are 21 T cell receptor beta chains from a single sample sequenced in a study of blood T cell repertoires in COVID-19. Method: immunoSEQ multiplex PCR; TCRdb's copy keeps in-frame clones and lacks some. The data hold some 200,000 clones, with approximately 80% observed a single time. Sequenced material: peripheral blood. These receptors were taken from a woman of 80 years or more with COVID-19, enrolled during active disease.

The J gene is TRBJ1-5, the V gene TRBV12-3 or TRBV12-4, with D possibly TRBD1 on 6 matching bases. The CDR3 is 13 amino acids. Trimming cost V 3 bases and J 4 bases, with 7 bases left between them. The CDR3 loop reads CASSFGQNQPQHF. In nucleotides, the CDR3 is TGTGCCAGCAGTTTTGGACAGAATCAGCCCCAGCATTTT.

This clone was recorded a few times. The genes are TRBV6-2 or TRBV6-3 and TRBJ1-6; unclear D gene. The V end was cut by 4 bases, the J end by 12 bases, with 22 bases between. Looked up from germline, CDR1 is MNHEY and CDR2 is SVGEGT. CDR3 length: 16 amino acids. The CDR3 sequence: CASSSRRETGLRPLHF. The CDR3 DNA reads as TGTGCCAGCAGTTCCCGCCGGGAGACCGGACTGAGACCCCTCCACTTT.

This clone has only one observation. This chain joins TRBV19 and TRBJ1-2, with 9 bases lining up with TRBD1. Trimming took 4 bases from V and 2 from J; bases not matched to a gene: 17. The CDR3 length is 19 residues. CDR1 LNHDA and CDR2 SQIVND come from the germline V gene (reference sequence). This CDR3 reads CASSNLPGQGEKGNYGYTF. CDR3 bases: TGTGCCAGTAGTAATCTACCGGGACAGGGCGAAAAAGGAAACTATGGCTACACCTTC.

The chain has TRBV28 and TRBJ2-4; D possibly corresponds to TRBD2 (5 bases). The CDR3 is made up of 13 amino acids. Trimming cost V 1 base and J 7 bases, with 8 bases left between them. CDR1 is MDHEN, CDR2 SYDVKM, per germline. The DNA for the CDR3 is TGTGCCAGCAGTTTATCGGGGAACAACATTCAGTACTTC. It codes for CASSLSGNNIQYF.

The rearrangement uses TRBV3-1 (or the pseudogene TRBV3-2) and TRBJ2-7; the match to TRBD1 covers 11 bases. This CDR3 has 14 amino acids. Trimming at V came to 1 base and at J to 7 bases, leaving 3 bases not matched to a gene. In germline, CDR1 is LGHDT, CDR2 YNNKEL (reference sequence). CDR3 region: CASSQGTGGREQYF. As DNA, the CDR3 is TGTGCCAGCAGCCAAGGGACAGGGGGCAGAGAGCAGTACTTC.

The chain has TRBV5-1 and TRBJ1-6; TRBD1 matches 7 bases. Germline CDR1 SGHRS, CDR2 YFSETQ. V shed 6 bases and J 8 bases; nucleotides not matched to a gene: 5. CDR3 length: 13 amino acids. DNA of the CDR3: TGCGCCAGCACCCGACAGGGACATTCACCCCTCCACTTT. It specifies CASTRQGHSPLHF.

This sequence joins TRBV9 and TRBJ2-5, with D perhaps TRBD2 (5 bases). This CDR3 comprises 16 residues. CDR1 and CDR2 from the germline V gene are SGDLS and YYNGEE. Trimming pared 3 bases from V and 1 base from J, leaving 16 bases between. The CDR3 DNA reads TGTGCCAGCAGCGCACCACTCCCCAGCGGCCAAGAGACCCAGTACTTC. It is translated as CASSAPLPSGQETQYF.

This clone was seen just once. The gene calls are TRBV7-2 and TRBJ2-5; 10 bases align to TRBD2. This CDR3 region has 17 residues. V lost 0 bases, J lost 5 bases, and 9 bases stayed unmatched. CDR1 and CDR2 (germline): SGHTA, FQGNSA. The CDR3 protein is CASSLAASGGKRETQYF. CDR3 DNA sequence: TGTGCCAGCAGCTTAGCGGCTAGCGGGGGTAAACGGGAGACCCAGTACTTC.

V is TRBV30 and J is TRBJ1-3; 8 bases agree with TRBD1. Per the germline V gene, CDR1 is GTSNPN and CDR2 is SVGIG (reference sequence). The CDR3 sequence is 15 residues long. The V gene end was trimmed by 3 bases and the J gene end by 3 bases; junction bases not matched to a gene: 7. CDR3 coding DNA: TGTGCCTGGAGACGGCCCGGACAGGGTGGAAACACCATATATTTT. Its translation: CAWRRPGQGGNTIYF.

The chain joins TRBV18 to TRBJ2-1, with D tentatively TRBD1 (6 bases). The V end was cut by 3 bases, the J end by 1 base, with 10 bases between. Germline CDR1 and CDR2: KGHSH and LQKENI. The CDR3 is 15 amino acids. CDR3 loop: CASSPQQGSYNEQFF. CDR3 nucleotide sequence: TGTGCCAGCTCACCCCAACAGGGATCCTACAATGAGCAGTTCTTC.

The CDR3 DNA follows: TGTGCCAGCAGCCCGGGGACAGATACGCAGTATTTT. This sequence encodes CASSPGTDTQYF. The chain carries TRBV7-8 and TRBJ2-3, with D maybe TRBD2 (5 bases). Germline-derived CDR1 and CDR2 are SGHVS and FQNEAQ. This CDR3 spans 12 amino acids. V lost 5 bases and J lost 3, with 6 bases in between.

The chain is built from TRBV6-1 and TRBJ1-5, with 10 bases that match TRBD1. The V gene's germline CDR1 is MNHNS and CDR2 SASEGT. The CDR3 length is 16 residues. V lost 6 bases to trimming and J lost 6 bases; unmatched junction nucleotides: 11. In DNA, the CDR3 is TGTGCCAGCAGCGAAAGACAGGGGGCCGTGGGTCAGCCCCAGCATTTT. Its protein product is CASSERQGAVGQPQHF.

The V and J genes are TRBV2 and TRBJ2-5; TRBD1 matches 7 bases. V lost 4 bases and J lost 6; bases outside the gene matches: 5. CDR3 size: 13 residues. Germline V CDR1 and CDR2: SNHLY, FYNNEI. The CDR3 is CASSVKDRQTQYF. CDR3 coding DNA: TGTGCCAGCAGTGTAAAGGACAGGCAGACCCAGTACTTC.

J is TRBJ2-2 and V is TRBV6-5, with TRBD1 matching over 9 bases. Germline CDR1 MNHEY, CDR2 SVGAGI. With 6 bases clipped from V and 3 bases from J, the junction kept 5 bases outside the gene matches. The CDR3 covers 15 residues. The CDR3 DNA reads as TGTGCCAGCAGGGCCGGGACAGGGTACACCGGGGAGCTGTTTTTT. It is translated as CASRAGTGYTGELFF.

This clone was picked up one time. This sequence joins TRBV5-1 and TRBJ1-1, with a tentative D call TRBD1 (5 bases). V was clipped by 7 bases and J by 0 bases, with 16 bases between them. The CDR3 extends over 15 amino acids. CDR1 and CDR2 (germline): SGHRS, YFSETQ. The chain's CDR3 is CASAAGGGMNTEAFF. Here the CDR3 DNA reads TGCGCCAGCGCAGCGGGGGGAGGCATGAACACTGAAGCTTTCTTT.

For the CDR3, the DNA is TGTGCCAGTAGTATAAACAGGGGGAGGCCTCAAGCTTTCTTT. Amino acid sequence: CASSINRGRPQAFF. This chain links TRBV19 with TRBJ1-1; 8 bases are a match to TRBD1. This CDR3 comprises 14 residues. V was clipped by 2 bases and J by 9 bases; unmatched bases: 8. Germline V CDR1 and CDR2: LNHDA, SQIVND (reference sequence).

This chain's CDR3 is CAIMRPGIDTQYF. The CDR3 coding sequence is TGTGCCATCATGAGGCCCGGGATAGATACGCAGTATTTT. The chain joins TRBV10-3 to TRBJ2-3; D perhaps matches TRBD2 (5 bases). The CDR3 sequence is 13 residues long. The V end lost 7 bases, the J end lost 5 bases, and 13 bases lay between the germline ends. CDR1 and CDR2 (germline): ENHRY, SYGVKD.

This clone occurred once. The rearrangement joins TRBV10-3 to TRBJ2-7; 9 bases fit TRBD1. Trimming took 2 bases from V and 5 from J; bases not matched to a gene: 7. The CDR3 is 15 amino acids. CDR1 ENHRY and CDR2 SYGVKD come from the germline V gene. CDR3 nucleotide sequence: TGTGCCATCAGTGAGAGTAAACAGGGGGCAGACGAGCAGTACTTC. It codes for CAISESKQGADEQYF.

The rearrangement links TRBV2 to TRBJ1-6; possibly TRBD1 for D (5 bases). This CDR3 is built from 13 residues. The V gene's germline CDR1 is SNHLY and CDR2 FYNNEI. V lost 6 bases to trimming and J lost 9 bases, with 12 bases between them. The CDR3 sequence is CASSRQGSSPLHF. CDR3 sequence (DNA): TGTGCCAGCAGCAGGCAGGGAAGTTCACCCCTCCACTTT.

This sequence joins TRBV6-6 and TRBJ2-5; 7 nucleotides match TRBD2. V was pared by 4 bases and J by 4 bases, with 9 bases of the junction left unmatched. The CDR3 spans 15 residues. The germline V gene encodes CDR1 MNHNY and CDR2 SVGAGI (reference sequence). The CDR3, as DNA: TGTGCCAGCAGTTCCCTCGGACTAGTTGGAGAGACCCAGTACTTC. This sequence encodes CASSSLGLVGETQYF.

The chain uses TRBV20-1 and TRBJ2-7, with 7 positions matching TRBD1. The CDR3 is made up of 13 amino acids. Per the germline V gene, CDR1 is DFQATT and CDR2 is SNEGSKA (reference sequence). The trim removed 3 bases at V and 2 bases at J, leaving 4 bases unmatched. Here the CDR3 DNA reads TGCAGTGCTAGTCCAGGGGGAACCTACGAGCAGTACGTC. Its translation: CSASPGGTYEQYV.